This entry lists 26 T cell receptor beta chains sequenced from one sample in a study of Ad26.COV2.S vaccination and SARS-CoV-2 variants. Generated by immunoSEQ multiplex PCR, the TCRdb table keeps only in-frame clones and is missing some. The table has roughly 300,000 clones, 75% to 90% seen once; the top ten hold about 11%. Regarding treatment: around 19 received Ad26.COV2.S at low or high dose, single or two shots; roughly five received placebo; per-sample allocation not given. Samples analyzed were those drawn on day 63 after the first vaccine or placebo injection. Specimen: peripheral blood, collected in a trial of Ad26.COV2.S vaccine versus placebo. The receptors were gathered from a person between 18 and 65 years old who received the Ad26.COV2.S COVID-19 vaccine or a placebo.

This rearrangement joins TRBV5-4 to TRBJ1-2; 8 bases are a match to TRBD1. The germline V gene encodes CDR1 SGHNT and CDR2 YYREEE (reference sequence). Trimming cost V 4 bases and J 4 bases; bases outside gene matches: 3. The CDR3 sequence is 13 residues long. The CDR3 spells CASSPDRGYGYTF. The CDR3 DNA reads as TGTGCCAGCAGCCCAGACAGGGGCTATGGCTACACCTTC.

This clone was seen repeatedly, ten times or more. The CDR3 sequence: CASSLGLALSREAFF. Written as DNA, the CDR3 is TGTGCCAGCAGCCTCGGCCTCGCTCTATCTCGTGAAGCTTTCTTT. The chain uses TRBV7-2 and TRBJ1-1, with no clear D. Germline assignment: CDR1 SGHTA and CDR2 FQGNSA. The CDR3 is made up of 15 amino acids. V lost 5 bases, J lost 7 bases, and 20 bases lay in between.

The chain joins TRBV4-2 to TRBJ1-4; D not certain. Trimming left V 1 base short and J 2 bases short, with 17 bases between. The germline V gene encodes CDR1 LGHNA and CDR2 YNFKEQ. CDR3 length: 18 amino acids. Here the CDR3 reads CASSQVQSRGSTNEKLFF. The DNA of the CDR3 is TGTGCCAGCAGCCAAGTCCAATCTCGGGGTTCCACTAATGAAAAACTGTTTTTT.

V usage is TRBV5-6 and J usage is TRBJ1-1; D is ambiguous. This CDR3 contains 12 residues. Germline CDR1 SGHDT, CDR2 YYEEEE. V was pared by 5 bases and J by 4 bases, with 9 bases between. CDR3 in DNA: TGTGCCAGCAGAGGGATGAGCACTGAAGCTTTCTTT. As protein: CASRGMSTEAFF.

CDR3 sequence (DNA): TGTGCCAGCAGCCCACAGGGGAACTCCTACGAGCAGTACTTC. It translates to CASSPQGNSYEQYF. V and J are TRBV6-4 and TRBJ2-7, with 7 positions matching TRBD1. The CDR3 is made up of 14 amino acids. Germline V CDR1 and CDR2: MRHNA, SNTAGT. The V segment lost 6 bases and the J segment 0 bases; nucleotides outside the gene matches: 5.

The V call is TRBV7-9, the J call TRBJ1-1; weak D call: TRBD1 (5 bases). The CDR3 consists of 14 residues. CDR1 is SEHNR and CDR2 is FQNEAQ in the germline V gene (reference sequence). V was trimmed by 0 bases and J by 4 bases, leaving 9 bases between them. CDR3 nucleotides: TGTGCCAGCAGCTTAGCGGGGCTCTCCACTGAAGCTTTCTTT. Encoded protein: CASSLAGLSTEAFF.

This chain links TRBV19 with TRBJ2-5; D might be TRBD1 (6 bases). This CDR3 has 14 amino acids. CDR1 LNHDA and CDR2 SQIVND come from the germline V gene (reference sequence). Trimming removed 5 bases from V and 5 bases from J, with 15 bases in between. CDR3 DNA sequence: TGTGCCAGTAGTGCCCACAGGGTCGAGGAGACCCAGTACTTC. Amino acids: CASSAHRVEETQYF.

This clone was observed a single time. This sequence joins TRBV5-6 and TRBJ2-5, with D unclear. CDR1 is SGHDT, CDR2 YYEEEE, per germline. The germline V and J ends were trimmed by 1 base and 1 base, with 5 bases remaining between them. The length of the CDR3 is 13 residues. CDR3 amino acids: CASSLRGQETQYF. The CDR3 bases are TGTGCCAGCAGCTTGCGTGGCCAAGAGACCCAGTACTTC.

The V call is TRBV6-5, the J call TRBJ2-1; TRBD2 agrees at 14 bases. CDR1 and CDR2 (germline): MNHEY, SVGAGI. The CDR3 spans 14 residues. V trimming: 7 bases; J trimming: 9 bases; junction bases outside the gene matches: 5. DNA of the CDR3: TGTGCCAGCACCGGACTAGCGGGGGGACGTGAGCAGTTCTTC. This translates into CASTGLAGGREQFF.

CDR3 DNA sequence: TGTGCTAGCGCCGGCGTAAGCAATCAGCCCCAGCATTTT. It translates to CASAGVSNQPQHF. V usage is TRBV28 and J usage is TRBJ1-5; D is uncertain. This CDR3 has 13 amino acids. CDR1 and CDR2 from the germline V gene are MDHEN and SYDVKM.

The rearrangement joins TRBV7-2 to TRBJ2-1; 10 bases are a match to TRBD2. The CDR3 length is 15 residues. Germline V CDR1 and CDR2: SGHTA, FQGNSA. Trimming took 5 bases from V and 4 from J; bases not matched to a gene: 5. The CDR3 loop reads CASSLLAGDYNEQFF. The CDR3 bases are TGTGCCAGCAGCCTCCTAGCGGGGGATTACAATGAGCAGTTCTTC.

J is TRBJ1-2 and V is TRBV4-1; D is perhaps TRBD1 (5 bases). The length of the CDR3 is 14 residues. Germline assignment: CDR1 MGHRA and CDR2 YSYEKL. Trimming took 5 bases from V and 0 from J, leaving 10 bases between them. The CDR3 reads CASSYPGSNYGYTF. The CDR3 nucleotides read TGCGCCAGCAGCTATCCAGGGTCTAACTATGGCTACACCTTC.

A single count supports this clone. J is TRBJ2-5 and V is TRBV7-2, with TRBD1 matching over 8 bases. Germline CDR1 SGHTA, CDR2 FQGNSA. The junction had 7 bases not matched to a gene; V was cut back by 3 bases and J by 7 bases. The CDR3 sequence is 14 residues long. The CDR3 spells CASSLQDRVGTQYF. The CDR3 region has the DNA TGTGCCAGCAGCTTGCAGGACAGGGTAGGGACCCAGTACTTC. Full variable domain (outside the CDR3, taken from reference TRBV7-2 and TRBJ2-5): GAGVSQSPSNKVTEKGKDVELRCDPISGHTALYWYRQSLGQGLEFLIYFQGNSAPDKSGLPSDRFSAERTGGSVSTLTIQRTQQEDSAVYLCASSLQDRVGTQYFGPGTRLLVL.

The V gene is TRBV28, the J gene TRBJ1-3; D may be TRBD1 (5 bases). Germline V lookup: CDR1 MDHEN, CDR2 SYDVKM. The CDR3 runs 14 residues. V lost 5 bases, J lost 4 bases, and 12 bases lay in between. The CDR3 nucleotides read TGTGCCAGCAGTCCTCAGGGTAGGGGAAACACCATATATTTT. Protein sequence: CASSPQGRGNTIYF.

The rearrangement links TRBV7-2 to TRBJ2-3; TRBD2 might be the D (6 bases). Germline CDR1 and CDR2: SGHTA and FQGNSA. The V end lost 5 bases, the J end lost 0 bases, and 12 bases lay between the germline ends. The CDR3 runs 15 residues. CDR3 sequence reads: CASSLAAGSTDTQYF. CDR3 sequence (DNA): TGTGCCAGCAGCCTCGCGGCGGGAAGCACAGATACGCAGTATTTT.

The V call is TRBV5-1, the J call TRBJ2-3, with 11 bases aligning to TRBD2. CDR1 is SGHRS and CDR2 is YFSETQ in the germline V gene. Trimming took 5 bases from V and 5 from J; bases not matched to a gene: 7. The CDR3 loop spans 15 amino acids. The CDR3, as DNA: TGCGCCAGCAGTCGTAGCGGGAGGGTGGGAGATACGCAGTATTTT. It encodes CASSRSGRVGDTQYF.

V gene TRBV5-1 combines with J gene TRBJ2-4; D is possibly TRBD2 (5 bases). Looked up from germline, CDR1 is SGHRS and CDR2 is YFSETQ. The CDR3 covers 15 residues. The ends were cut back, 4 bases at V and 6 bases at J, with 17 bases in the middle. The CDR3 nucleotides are TGCGCCAGCAGCCCCTCGGCTCGGGGTATAAACATTCAGTACTTC. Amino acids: CASSPSARGINIQYF.

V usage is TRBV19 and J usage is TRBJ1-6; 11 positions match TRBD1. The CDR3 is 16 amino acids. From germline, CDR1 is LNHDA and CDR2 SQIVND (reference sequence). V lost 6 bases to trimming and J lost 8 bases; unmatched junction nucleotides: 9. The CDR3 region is CASRGSDRGLYSPLHF. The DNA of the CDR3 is TGTGCCAGTAGAGGGTCGGACAGGGGGCTGTATTCACCCCTCCACTTT.

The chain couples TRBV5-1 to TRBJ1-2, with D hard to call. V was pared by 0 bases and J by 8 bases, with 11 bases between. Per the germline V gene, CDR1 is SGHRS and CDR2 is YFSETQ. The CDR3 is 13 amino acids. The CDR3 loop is CASSLENTVGYTF. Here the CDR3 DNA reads TGCGCCAGCAGCTTGGAAAACACAGTAGGCTACACCTTC.

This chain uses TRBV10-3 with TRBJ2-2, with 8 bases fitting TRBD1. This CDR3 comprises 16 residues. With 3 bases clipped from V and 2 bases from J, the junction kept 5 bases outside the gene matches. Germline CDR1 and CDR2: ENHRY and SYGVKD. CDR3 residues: CAISDRDRLNTGELFF. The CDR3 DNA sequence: TGTGCCATCAGTGACCGGGACAGGTTAAACACCGGGGAGCTGTTTTTT.

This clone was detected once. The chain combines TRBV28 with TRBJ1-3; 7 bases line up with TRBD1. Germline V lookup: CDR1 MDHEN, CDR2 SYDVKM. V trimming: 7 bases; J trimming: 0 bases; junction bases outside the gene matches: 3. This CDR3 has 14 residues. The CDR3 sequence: CASTAGGSGNTIYF. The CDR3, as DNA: TGTGCCAGCACGGCAGGGGGCTCTGGAAACACCATATATTTT.

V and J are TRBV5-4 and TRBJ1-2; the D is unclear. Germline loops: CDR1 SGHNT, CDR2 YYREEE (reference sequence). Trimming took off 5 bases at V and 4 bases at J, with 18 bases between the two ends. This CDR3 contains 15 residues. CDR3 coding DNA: TGTGCCAGCAGGGTGGTAGAGGAGTCTCTCTATGGCTACACCTTC. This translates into CASRVVEESLYGYTF.

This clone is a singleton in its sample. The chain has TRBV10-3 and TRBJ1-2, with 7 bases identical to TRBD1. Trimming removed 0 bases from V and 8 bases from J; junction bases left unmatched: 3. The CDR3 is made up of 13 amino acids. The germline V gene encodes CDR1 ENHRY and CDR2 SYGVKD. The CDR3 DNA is TGTGCCATCAGTGAGTCGACAGGGAGAGGCTACACCTTC. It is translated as CAISESTGRGYTF.

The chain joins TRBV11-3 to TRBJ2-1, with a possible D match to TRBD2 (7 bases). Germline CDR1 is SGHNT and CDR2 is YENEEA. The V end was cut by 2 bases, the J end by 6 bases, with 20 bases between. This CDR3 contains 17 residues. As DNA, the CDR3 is TGTGCCAGCAGCTTAAGGTTTGGGGCGGGGGCGTTCAATGAGCAGTTCTTC. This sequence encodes CASSLRFGAGAFNEQFF. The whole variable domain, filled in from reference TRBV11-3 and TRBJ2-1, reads EAGVVQSPRYKIIEKKQPVAFWCNPISGHNTLYWYLQNLGQGPELLIRYENEEAVDDSQLPKDRFSAERLKGVDSTLKIQPAELGDSAVYLCASSLRFGAGAFNEQFFGPGTRLTVL.

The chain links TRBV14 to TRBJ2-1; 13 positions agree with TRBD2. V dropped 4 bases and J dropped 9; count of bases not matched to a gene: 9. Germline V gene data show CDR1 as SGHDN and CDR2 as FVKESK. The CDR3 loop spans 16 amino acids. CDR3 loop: CASSPAGLAGTSEQFF. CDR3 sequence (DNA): TGTGCCAGCAGCCCCGCGGGACTAGCGGGAACCTCTGAGCAGTTCTTC.

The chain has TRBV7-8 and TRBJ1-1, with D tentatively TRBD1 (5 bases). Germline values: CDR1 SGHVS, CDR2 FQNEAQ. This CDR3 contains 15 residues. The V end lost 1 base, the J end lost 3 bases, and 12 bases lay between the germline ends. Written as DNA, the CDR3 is TGTGCCAGCAGCTTAGTTGGCGGGGGGGACACTGAAGCTTTCTTT. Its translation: CASSLVGGGDTEAFF.